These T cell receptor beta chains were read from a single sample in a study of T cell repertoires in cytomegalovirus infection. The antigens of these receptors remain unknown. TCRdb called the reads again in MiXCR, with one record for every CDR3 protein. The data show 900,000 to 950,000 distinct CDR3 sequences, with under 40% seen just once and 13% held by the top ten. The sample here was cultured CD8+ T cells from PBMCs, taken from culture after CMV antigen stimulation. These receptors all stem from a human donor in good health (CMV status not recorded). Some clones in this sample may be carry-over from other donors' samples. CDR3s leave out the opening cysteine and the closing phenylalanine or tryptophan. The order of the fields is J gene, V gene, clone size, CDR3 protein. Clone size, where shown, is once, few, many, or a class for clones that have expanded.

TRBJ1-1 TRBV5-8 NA ASSFPTPTEAF
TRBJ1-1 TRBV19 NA ASTTATEAF
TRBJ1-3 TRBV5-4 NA ASSRLTGTGNTIY
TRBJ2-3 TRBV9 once ASSVGGVGDTQY
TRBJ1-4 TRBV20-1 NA SARDEGGKLF
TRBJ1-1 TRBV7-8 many ASSLYGGPDTEAF
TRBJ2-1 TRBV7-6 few ASTPEGVGHEQF
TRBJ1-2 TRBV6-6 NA ASSYSDSGTAEDYGYT
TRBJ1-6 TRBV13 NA ASSRTGDFGSPLH
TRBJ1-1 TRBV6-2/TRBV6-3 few ASSYTRFGLVMNTEAF
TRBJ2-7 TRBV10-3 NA AISDRGAYEQY
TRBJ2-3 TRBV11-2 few ASSLKNRYTDTQY
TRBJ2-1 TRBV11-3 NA ASSEGTAGWNEQF
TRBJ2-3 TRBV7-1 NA ASSPRALQGFTQY
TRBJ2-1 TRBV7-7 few ASSLGGSVGNEQF
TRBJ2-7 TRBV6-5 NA ASCYSGSWEQY
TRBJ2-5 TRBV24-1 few ATSDFVQETQY
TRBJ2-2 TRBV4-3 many ASSQGGGDGGELF
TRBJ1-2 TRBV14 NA ASSQVSTANYGYT
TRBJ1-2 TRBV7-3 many ASSQDMDYGYT
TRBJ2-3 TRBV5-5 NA ASILAGGFGDTQY
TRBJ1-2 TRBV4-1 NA ASSQGQGRNYGYT
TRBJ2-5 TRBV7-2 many ASSFRTGEETQY
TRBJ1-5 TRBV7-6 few ASSLANGQPQH
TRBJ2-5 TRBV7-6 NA ASSGGGETQY
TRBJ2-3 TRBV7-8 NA ASSSWGRGTDTQY
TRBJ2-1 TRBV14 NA ASSPSGSEQF
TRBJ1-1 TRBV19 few ASNLGLGTEAF
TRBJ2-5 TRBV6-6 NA VSSYMVQETQY
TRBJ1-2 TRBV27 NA ASSLGGQFRYGYT
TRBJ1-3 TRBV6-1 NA AGTSQRNTIY
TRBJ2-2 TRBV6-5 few ASSLVVRGNGELF
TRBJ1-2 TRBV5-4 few ASSPSGGSYGYT
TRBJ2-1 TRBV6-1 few ASSESAGSNEQF
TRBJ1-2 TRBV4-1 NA ASSQVYGAGNYGYT
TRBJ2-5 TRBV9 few ASSAGDRGETQY
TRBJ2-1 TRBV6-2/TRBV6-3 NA ASNIPAGGYAYNEQF
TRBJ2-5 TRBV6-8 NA ASSPEGAETQY
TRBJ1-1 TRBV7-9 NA ASSFGGAGIPEAF
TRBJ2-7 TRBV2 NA ASRGTGLY
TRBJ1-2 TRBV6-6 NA ASSYSTGALYGYT